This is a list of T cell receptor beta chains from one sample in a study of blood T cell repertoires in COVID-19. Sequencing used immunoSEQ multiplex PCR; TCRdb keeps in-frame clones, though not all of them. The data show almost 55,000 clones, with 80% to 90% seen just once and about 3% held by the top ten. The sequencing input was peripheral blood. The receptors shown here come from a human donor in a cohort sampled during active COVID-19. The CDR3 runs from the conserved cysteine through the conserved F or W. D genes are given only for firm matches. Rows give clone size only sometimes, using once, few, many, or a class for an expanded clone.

TGCAGCGTTGAGCCAAGGGGGGGCACTGAAGCTTTCTTT,CSVEPRGGTEAFF,NA,TRBJ1-1,TRBV29-1,NA
TGCGCCAGCAGCATGGGGGGGCCGGAAGATACGCAGTATTTT,CASSMGGPEDTQYF,NA,TRBJ2-3,TRBV5-1,few
TGTGCCAGCTCGCAAGACAGGGATTACACAGATACGCAGTATTTT,CASSQDRDYTDTQYF,TRBD1,TRBJ2-3,TRBV6-5,NA
TGTGCCAGCAGTGCAAGCGGGGGGATCAATGAGCAGTTCTTC,CASSASGGINEQFF,TRBD2,TRBJ2-1,TRBV6-2/TRBV6-3,NA
TGTGCCAGCAGCTTAAGGGGGGCCAAAAACATTCAGTACTTC,CASSLRGAKNIQYF,NA,TRBJ2-4,TRBV5-4,NA
TGTGCCAGCAGCTTAGTACTAGCGGGAGTTACCGGGGAGCTGTTTTTT,CASSLVLAGVTGELFF,TRBD2,TRBJ2-2,TRBV11-2,NA
TGTGCCTGGGCGCCTGGGACAGGGAGCTACGAGCAGTACTTC,CAWAPGTGSYEQYF,TRBD1,TRBJ2-7,TRBV30,NA
TGTGCCAGCAGCGGACAGGGGGCGATGAACACTGAAGCTTTCTTT,CASSGQGAMNTEAFF,TRBD1,TRBJ1-1,TRBV5-4,once
TGTGCCAGCAGCTTACTGGGACTACCACAAGAGACCCAGTACTTC,CASSLLGLPQETQYF,TRBD2,TRBJ2-5,TRBV7-3,NA
TGTGCCAGCAGTGAATTACGGACTGGCACGGAGACCCAGTACTTC,CASSELRTGTETQYF,NA,TRBJ2-5,TRBV2,NA
TGTGCCAGCAGCCAAGTGCCGAAGCGGGGGAAGGGAGCTTTCTTT,CASSQVPKRGKGAFF,NA,TRBJ1-1,TRBV3-1/TRBV3-2,NA
TGTGCCAGCAGCGTAGGTGAGGGTTTGTATGGCTACACCTTC,CASSVGEGLYGYTF,NA,TRBJ1-2,TRBV9,NA
TGCGCCAGCAGCGGAGGGACTAGCGGGTTCACAGATACGCAGTATTTT,CASSGGTSGFTDTQYF,TRBD2,TRBJ2-3,TRBV4-1,NA
TGTGCCAGCACTCGAAGGCCGGAGGGGCAAGAGCAGTACTTC,CASTRRPEGQEQYF,NA,TRBJ2-7,TRBV6-5,NA
TGTGCCAGCAGTCCCCGTCCGGAGACCCAGTACTTC,CASSPRPETQYF,NA,TRBJ2-5,TRBV6-5,NA
TGTGCCAGCAGCCTCCGGGACAGATACTACGAGCAGTACTTC,CASSLRDRYYEQYF,TRBD1,TRBJ2-7,TRBV7-9,NA
TGCGCCAGCAGCCCGACAGGGAATCAGCCCCAGCATTTT,CASSPTGNQPQHF,TRBD1,TRBJ1-5,TRBV4-3,NA
TGTGCCAGCAGCTTAATGGCGGGGGCCCGATCTACGCAGTATTTT,CASSLMAGARSTQYF,NA,TRBJ2-3,TRBV7-3,NA